This record concerns one T cell receptor beta chain sequence. This clonotype was picked up one time. There is no known antigen for this receptor. The sample holds no much larger clone one base away, and base qualities are not on file. One read offers little support. The CDR3 runs 14 amino acids, cysteine and valine included. Only the CDR3 DNA stays, 42 bases, in frame from base 1. Per the germline V gene, SGHNT is the CDR1 and YENEEA is the CDR2. The data were produced on an Illumina HiSeq 1500. TCRdb passed the public sequencing reads through fastp at Q25 and MiXCR, retaining productive beta sequences. CDR3 protein sequences are deduplicated, and each keeps its most common genes and DNA. This sample comprises around 490,000 distinct CDR3 sequences, around a quarter of them detected only once. The top ten clonotypes cover less than 15% of the sample. The data belong to a study of T cell repertoires in cytomegalovirus infection (dated 2019 in TCRdb). Regarding the research as a whole: Because public TCR beta signatures pointed to carriage of CMV infection together with the matching HLA type, the HLA type of each donor mattered for the analysis.

Broader findings and caveats from the paper: In both this cohort and an independent cohort of some 380 donors, the cumulative frequency of public TCR beta family members distinguished carriers of CMV infection plus the relevant HLA type. The ex vivo response was dominated by HLA-C-restricted CMV-specific TCR beta clonotypes, which also provided the single most frequent clonotype in two of eight donors.

Sequences were obtained from PBMCs. The rearranged segments are TRBV11-3 and TRBJ2-7; 10 central nucleotides agree with TRBD2. The sequence was collected from a human donor in good health (CMV status not recorded). Some clones in this sample may be carry-over from other donors' samples. The CDR3 reads as follows: CVSSGLADTYEQYV. The DNA sequence is as follows: TGTGTCAGCAGCGGACTAGCGGACACCTACGAGCAGTACGTC.